The T cell receptor beta chain under discussion was sequenced for a study of vaccination and CD4 T cells after COVID-19. Documented treatment: roughly 10-day PBMC culture with coronavirus spike peptide pools or control peptides (ViraFEST assay). ViraFEST used peptide pools to expand antigen-specific T cells before TCR sequencing. To note about this clonotype: No antigen is known for it.

The Oncomine TCR Beta short-read assay was what sequenced the DNA obtained from cultured CD4+ T cells. TCRdb passed the PCR reads through MiXCR, listing each CDR3 protein once. The repertoire has tens of thousands of distinct CDR3 sequences, roughly 71% of them found once; the top ten carry 16%. The origin of this receptor is a human donor who received a COVID-19 vaccine. Source: CD4+ T cells from blood, cultured in vitro, taken after SARS-CoV-2 vaccination.

DNA for the CDR3: TGCGCCAGCAGCTTGGTTACGGCCGGGGAGCTGTTTTTT. Its protein is CASSLVTAGELFF. The chain uses TRBV5-1 and TRBJ2-2; D remains unclear. The germline V and J ends were trimmed by 0 bases and 6 bases, with 6 bases remaining between them. Germline CDR1 and CDR2: SGHRS and YFSETQ. CDR3 length: 13 residues. Full variable domain (missing parts from reference TRBV5-1 and TRBJ2-2): KAGVTQTPRYLIKTRGQQVTLSCSPISGHRSVSWYQQTPGQGLQFLFEYFSETQRNKGNFPGRFSGRQFSNSRSEMNVSTLELGDSALYLCASSLVTAGELFFGEGSRLTVL.